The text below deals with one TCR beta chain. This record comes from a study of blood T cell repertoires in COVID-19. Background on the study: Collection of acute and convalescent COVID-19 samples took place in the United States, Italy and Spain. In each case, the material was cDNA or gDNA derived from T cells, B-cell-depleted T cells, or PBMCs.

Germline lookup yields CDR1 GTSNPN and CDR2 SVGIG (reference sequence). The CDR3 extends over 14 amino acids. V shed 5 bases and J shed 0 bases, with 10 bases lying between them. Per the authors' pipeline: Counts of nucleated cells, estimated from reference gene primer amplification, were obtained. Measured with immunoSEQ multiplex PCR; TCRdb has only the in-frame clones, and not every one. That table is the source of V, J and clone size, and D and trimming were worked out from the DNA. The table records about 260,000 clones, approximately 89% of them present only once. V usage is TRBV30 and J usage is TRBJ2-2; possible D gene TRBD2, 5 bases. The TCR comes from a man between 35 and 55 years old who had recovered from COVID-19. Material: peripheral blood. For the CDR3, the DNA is TGTGCCTGGGACGAGGGCGCGAACACCGGGGAGCTGTTTTTT. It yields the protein CAWDEGANTGELFF.